Listed here are 20 T cell receptor beta chains from one sample, sequenced in a study of shared clonotypes between healthy human individuals. The method was immunoSEQ multiplex PCR; TCRdb's version includes in-frame clones alone and lacks a portion of them. The data contain roughly 1.4 million clones, around 98.5% of them seen just once; the ten biggest clones take up around 0.38%. Sequenced sample: naive CD4+ T cells sorted from blood. The sample's subset: CD45RA+ positively selected. These receptors all come from a man younger than 40 in good health.

The J gene is TRBJ2-7, the V gene TRBV5-5; D perhaps matches TRBD2 (6 bases). CDR1 is SGHKS and CDR2 is YYEKEE in the germline V gene (reference sequence). V was trimmed by 5 bases and J by 1 base, leaving 13 bases between them. The CDR3 contains 14 residues. CDR3 sequence reads: CASSSRDLSYEQYF. The DNA for the CDR3 is TGTGCCAGCAGTTCCAGGGACTTGTCCTACGAGCAGTACTTC.

The gene calls are TRBV27 and TRBJ1-2; 7 bases match TRBD1. Germline V gives CDR1 MNHEY, CDR2 SMNVEV (reference sequence). The CDR3 runs 16 residues. V dropped 5 bases and J dropped 4; count of bases not matched to a gene: 13. The CDR3 sequence is CASSPRPDRTFYGYTF. The CDR3 DNA is TGTGCCAGCAGTCCTCGACCGGACAGGACCTTCTATGGCTACACCTTC.

This chain joins TRBV10-3 and TRBJ2-7; 9 nucleotides line up with TRBD1. The CDR3 loop spans 17 amino acids. Germline CDR1 is ENHRY and CDR2 is SYGVKD. J gave up 2 bases and V 4 bases, and 12 bases lay outside the gene matches. CDR3 in DNA: TGTGCCATCAGTGCCGGGACAGGGATTTACAGGCCCTACGAGCAGTACTTC. Its protein product is CAISAGTGIYRPYEQYF.

The chain couples TRBV4-1 to TRBJ2-1; the match to TRBD1 covers 11 bases. In germline, CDR1 is MGHRA, CDR2 YSYEKL. The CDR3 length is 13 residues. V was pared by 2 bases and J by 13 bases, with 4 bases of the junction left unmatched. In DNA form, the CDR3 reads TGCGCCAGCAGCCAAACCGGGACAGGGGGACAGTTCTTC. Translating it yields CASSQTGTGGQFF.

This clone was observed a few times. The chain joins TRBV5-1 to TRBJ2-3, with no clear D. This CDR3 region has 13 residues. Trimming cost V 1 base and J 2 bases, with 5 bases left between them. Germline V CDR1 and CDR2: SGHRS, YFSETQ. CDR3 sequence: CASSLLPTDTQYF. As DNA, the CDR3 is TGCGCCAGCAGCTTGTTACCCACAGATACGCAGTATTTT.

Notes on this clone: Other DNA variants within this sample encode the same CDR3. The chain links TRBV7-3 to TRBJ2-1, with a tentative D call TRBD2 (5 bases). V dropped 6 bases and J dropped 0 bases, with 12 bases sitting between them. CDR1 and CDR2 (germline): SGHTA, FQGTGA. The CDR3 spans 15 residues. CDR3 bases: TGTGCCAGCAGTCTGAGCGGCAGCTCCTACAATGAGCAGTTCTTC. Translation gives CASSLSGSSYNEQFF.

The chain recombines TRBV12-5 with TRBJ2-7; 13 nucleotides align to TRBD2. The CDR3 is made up of 20 amino acids. CDR1 is LGHNT and CDR2 is FRNRAP in the germline V gene. The trim removed 6 bases at V and 3 bases at J, leaving 20 bases unmatched. CDR3 DNA sequence: TGTGCTAGTGGCCAAATCAGACCACTAGCGGGAGGGCCACTGGTCTACGAGCAGTACTTC. Amino acids: CASGQIRPLAGGPLVYEQYF.

The chain links TRBV19 to TRBJ2-1; possible D gene TRBD2, 5 bases. Germline V gene lookup returns CDR1 LNHDA and CDR2 SQIVND (reference sequence). CDR3 length equals 14 residues. The V end lost 3 bases, the J end lost 6 bases, and 12 bases lay between the germline ends. This chain's CDR3 is CASSIQRARNEQFF. In DNA form, the CDR3 reads TGTGCCAGTAGTATCCAGAGGGCCCGCAATGAGCAGTTCTTC. Looking up the rest from reference TRBV19 and TRBJ2-1 gives the full variable domain: DGGITQSPKYLFRKEGQNVTLSCEQNLNHDAMYWYRQDPGQGLRLIYYSQIVNDFQKGDIAEGYSVSREKKESFPLTVTSAQKNPTAFYLCASSIQRARNEQFFGPGTRLTVL.

The J gene is TRBJ1-1, the V gene TRBV6-5; TRBD1 might be the D (5 bases). The V gene lost 5 bases and the J gene lost 1 base, with 11 bases spanning the gap. This CDR3 spans 14 amino acids. CDR1 and CDR2 from the germline V gene are MNHEY and SVGAGI. The DNA of the CDR3 is TGTGCCAGCAGTATACCGGGGCAGAACACTGAAGCTTTCTTT. Encoded protein: CASSIPGQNTEAFF.

The chain employs TRBV10-3 and TRBJ2-7, with a tentative D call TRBD1 (6 bases). V lost 6 bases and J lost 5, with 17 bases in between. This CDR3 region has 14 residues. Germline CDR1 and CDR2: ENHRY and SYGVKD. CDR3 in amino acids: CAISQDRQINEQYF. The CDR3 coding sequence is TGTGCCATCAGCCAGGACAGACAGATAAACGAGCAGTACTTC.

This chain joins TRBV9 and TRBJ1-2; TRBD1 aligns across 7 bases. In germline, CDR1 is SGDLS, CDR2 YYNGEE. This CDR3 has 14 residues. The trim removed 3 bases at V and 5 bases at J, leaving 7 bases unmatched. CDR3 DNA sequence: TGTGCCAGCAGCGCCCCGGGACAGAATTATGGCTACACCTTC. The encoded protein is CASSAPGQNYGYTF.

CDR3 loop: CASGTSDNPRGTYEQYF. Here the CDR3 DNA reads TGTGCCAGTGGGACTAGCGACAACCCCAGGGGAACCTACGAGCAGTACTTC. The chain combines TRBV28 with TRBJ2-7, with 10 positions matching TRBD2. The V segment lost 9 bases and the J segment 2 bases; nucleotides outside the gene matches: 16. From germline, CDR1 is MDHEN and CDR2 SYDVKM. There are 17 residues in the CDR3.

This clone was observed a single time. The V gene is TRBV6-5, the J gene TRBJ1-1; perhaps TRBD1 as D (5 bases). The CDR3 runs to 14 residues. Germline loops: CDR1 MNHEY, CDR2 SVGAGI. V lost 8 bases and J lost 1, with 14 bases in between. The CDR3 bases are TGTGCCAGCGGTGCGGGGGAGGAGAACACTGAAGCTTTCTTT. Translated: CASGAGEENTEAFF.

The genes are TRBV5-1 and TRBJ2-6; 10 bases line up with TRBD1. Per the germline V gene, CDR1 is SGHRS and CDR2 is YFSETQ. The CDR3 has 19 residues. V dropped 5 bases and J dropped 0; count of bases not matched to a gene: 11. The CDR3 nucleotides read TGCGCCAGCAGTTTCACCGGGACAGGGGCTTACTCTGGGGCCAACGTCCTGACTTTC. Translation gives CASSFTGTGAYSGANVLTF.

CDR3 DNA sequence: TGTGCCAGCAGCCGGATGGGTAGCGGGAGGGCAGGTGAGCAGTTCTTC. Its protein product is CASSRMGSGRAGEQFF. The rearrangement uses TRBV7-6 and TRBJ2-1; 11 positions agree with TRBD2. The CDR3 loop spans 16 amino acids. The trim removed 5 bases at V and 9 bases at J, leaving 12 bases unmatched. The germline gives CDR1 SGHVS, CDR2 FNYEAQ.

This clone has only one observation. This chain links TRBV29-1 with TRBJ2-7; D might be TRBD2 (5 bases). The CDR3 consists of 14 residues. The V gene lost 3 bases and the J gene lost 0 bases, with 12 bases spanning the gap. Germline CDR1 is SQVTM and CDR2 is ANQGSEA. The CDR3 reads CSVDSHGSSYEQYF. The CDR3 DNA is TGCAGCGTTGACAGCCATGGGAGCTCCTACGAGCAGTACTTC.

The chain links TRBV5-1 to TRBJ2-2; D is unresolved. Trimming left V 2 bases short and J 1 base short, with 6 bases between. Germline assignment: CDR1 SGHRS and CDR2 YFSETQ. The CDR3 covers 14 residues. The CDR3 region is CASSFELNTGELFF. As DNA, the CDR3 is TGCGCCAGCAGCTTTGAACTGAACACCGGGGAGCTGTTTTTT.

J is TRBJ2-3 and V is TRBV14, with TRBD1 identical over 9 bases. Germline values: CDR1 SGHDN, CDR2 FVKESK. V shed 0 bases and J 2 bases; nucleotides not matched to a gene: 3. The CDR3 totals 16 residues. The CDR3 nucleotides are TGTGCCAGCAGCCAAGAGAGGGACAGGGACACAGATACGCAGTATTTT. Its translation is CASSQERDRDTDTQYF.

This sequence joins TRBV27 and TRBJ2-7, with 9 bases aligning to TRBD1. Germline CDR1 reads MNHEY; CDR2 reads SMNVEV (reference sequence). The CDR3 runs 16 residues. V was pared by 5 bases and J by 6 bases, with 14 bases of the junction left unmatched. In DNA, the CDR3 is TGTGCCAGCAGTACACCAACAGGGGGCGGATTGGGCGAGCAGTACTTC. Amino acids: CASSTPTGGGLGEQYF.

The chain uses TRBV5-1 and TRBJ2-5, with 14 bases that match TRBD2. Looked up from germline, CDR1 is SGHRS and CDR2 is YFSETQ. CDR3 length: 17 amino acids. V was clipped by 4 bases and J by 2 bases; unmatched bases: 7. The CDR3 loop is CASSTGLAGVGQETQYF. The CDR3 coding sequence is TGCGCCAGCAGCACGGGACTAGCGGGAGTAGGGCAAGAGACCCAGTACTTC.